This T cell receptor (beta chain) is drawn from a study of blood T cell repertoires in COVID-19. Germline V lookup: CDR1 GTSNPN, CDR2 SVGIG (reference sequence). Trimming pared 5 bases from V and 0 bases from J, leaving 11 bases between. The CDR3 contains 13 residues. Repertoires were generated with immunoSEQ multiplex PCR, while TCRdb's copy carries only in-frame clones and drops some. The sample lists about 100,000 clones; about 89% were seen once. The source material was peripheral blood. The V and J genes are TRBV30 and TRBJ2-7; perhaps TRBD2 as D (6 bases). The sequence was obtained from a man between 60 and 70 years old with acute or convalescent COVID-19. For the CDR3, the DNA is TGTGCCTGGGCGGACTACCTCTCCTACGAGCAGTACTTC. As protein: CAWADYLSYEQYF.